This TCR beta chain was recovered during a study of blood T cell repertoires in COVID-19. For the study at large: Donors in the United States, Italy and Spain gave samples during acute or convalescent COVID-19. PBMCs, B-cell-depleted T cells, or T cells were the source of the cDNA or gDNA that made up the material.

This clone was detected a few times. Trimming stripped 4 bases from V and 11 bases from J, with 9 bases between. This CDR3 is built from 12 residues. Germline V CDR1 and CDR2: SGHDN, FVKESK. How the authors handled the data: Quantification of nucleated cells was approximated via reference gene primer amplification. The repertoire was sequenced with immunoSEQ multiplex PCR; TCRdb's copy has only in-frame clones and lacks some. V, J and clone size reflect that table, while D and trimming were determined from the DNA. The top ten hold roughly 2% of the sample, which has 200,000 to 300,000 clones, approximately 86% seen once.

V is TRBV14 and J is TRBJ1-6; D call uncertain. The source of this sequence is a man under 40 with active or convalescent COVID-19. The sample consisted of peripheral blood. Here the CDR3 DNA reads TGTGCCAGCAGCCCTACCTCTACACCCCTCCACTTT. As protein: CASSPTSTPLHF. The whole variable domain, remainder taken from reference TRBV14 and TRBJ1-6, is EAGVTQFPSHSVIEKGQTVTLRCDPISGHDNLYWYRRVMGKEIKFLLHFVKESKQDESGMPNNRFLAERTGGTYSTLKVQPAELEDSGVYFCASSPTSTPLHFGNGTRLTVT.